The entry below describes one T cell receptor (beta chain). Its antigen remains unknown. The data stem from a study of T cell repertoires in cytomegalovirus infection. General study points: Across the ex vivo response, the dominant clonotypes were HLA-C-restricted CMV-specific TCR beta clonotypes.

From the reads, TCRdb called clonotypes with MiXCR, one entry per CDR3 protein. The repertoire holds roughly 800,000 distinct CDR3 sequences, with 25% to 35% as singletons. The input for sequencing was cultured CD8+ T cells from PBMCs, taken from culture after CMV antigen stimulation. This TCR derives from a human donor in good health (CMV status not recorded). Some clones in this sample may be carry-over from other donors' samples.

The CDR3 spells CASNPSWGDEKLFF. CDR3 coding DNA: TGTGCCAGCAACCCCAGTTGGGGGGATGAAAAACTGTTTTTT. The chain is built from TRBV12-3 or TRBV12-4 and TRBJ1-4, with TRBD1 as a possible D gene (5 bases). Trimming stripped 7 bases from V and 6 bases from J, with 15 bases between. This CDR3 is built from 14 residues.